Included here is one T cell receptor (beta chain) sequence, with context. The sample comes from a study of blood T cell repertoires in COVID-19. The protocol was immunoSEQ multiplex PCR, while the TCRdb copy is restricted to in-frame clones and leaves out a portion. Among about 73,000 clones, around 82% were seen once, and the ten largest hold approximately 27%. Germline loops: CDR1 MGHDK, CDR2 SYGVNS. The CDR3 contains 13 residues. V was clipped by 4 bases and J by 7 bases; unmatched bases: 6. Sequencing input: peripheral blood. The J gene is TRBJ1-2, the V gene TRBV25-1; 7 nucleotides agree with TRBD1. The TCR comes from a human donor in a cohort sampled during active COVID-19. DNA of the CDR3: TGTGCCAGCAGTGGAGGGACAGCGTCTGGCTACACCTTC. As protein: CASSGGTASGYTF.